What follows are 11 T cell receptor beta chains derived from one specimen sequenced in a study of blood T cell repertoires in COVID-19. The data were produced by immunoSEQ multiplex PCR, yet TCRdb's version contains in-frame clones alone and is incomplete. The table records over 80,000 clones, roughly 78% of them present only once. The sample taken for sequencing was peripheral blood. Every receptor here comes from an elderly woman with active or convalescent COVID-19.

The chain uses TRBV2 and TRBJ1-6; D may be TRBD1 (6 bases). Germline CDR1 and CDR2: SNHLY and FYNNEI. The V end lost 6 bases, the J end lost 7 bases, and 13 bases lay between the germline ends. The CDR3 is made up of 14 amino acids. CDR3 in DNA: TGTGCCAGCAGCAGCCAGGGGCCGAATTCACCCCTCCACTTT. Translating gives CASSSQGPNSPLHF.

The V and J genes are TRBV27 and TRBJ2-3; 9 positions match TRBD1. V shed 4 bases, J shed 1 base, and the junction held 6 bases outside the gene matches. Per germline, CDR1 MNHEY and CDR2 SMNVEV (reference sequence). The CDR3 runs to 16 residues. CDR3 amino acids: CASSSRQGVGTDTQYF. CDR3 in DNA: TGTGCCAGCAGTTCCCGACAGGGGGTTGGCACAGATACGCAGTATTTT.

CDR3 protein: CASSPRRASYNEQFF. Here the CDR3 DNA reads TGTGCCAGCTCACCAAGGCGGGCCTCATACAATGAGCAGTTCTTC. The chain combines TRBV18 with TRBJ2-1, with D possibly TRBD2 on 5 matching bases. V was shortened by 2 bases and J by 4 bases, with 12 bases between the two germline ends. The CDR3 loop spans 15 amino acids. CDR1 KGHSH and CDR2 LQKENI come from the germline V gene.

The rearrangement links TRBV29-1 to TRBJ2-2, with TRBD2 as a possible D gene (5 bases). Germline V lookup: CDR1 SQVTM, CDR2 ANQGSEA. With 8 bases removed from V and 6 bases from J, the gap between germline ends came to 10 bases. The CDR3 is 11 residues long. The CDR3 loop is CSCRDAGELFF. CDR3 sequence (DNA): TGCAGCTGCCGGGATGCCGGGGAGCTGTTTTTT.

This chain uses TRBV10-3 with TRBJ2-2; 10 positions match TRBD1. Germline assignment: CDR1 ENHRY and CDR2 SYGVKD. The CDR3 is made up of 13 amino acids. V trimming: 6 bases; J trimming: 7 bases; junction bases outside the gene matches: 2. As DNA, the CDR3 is TGTGCCATCAGGGGGACAGGGGACGGGGAGCTGTTTTTT. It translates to CAIRGTGDGELFF.

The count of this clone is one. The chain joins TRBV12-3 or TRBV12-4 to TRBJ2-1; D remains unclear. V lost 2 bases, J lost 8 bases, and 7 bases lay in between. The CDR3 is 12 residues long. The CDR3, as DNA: TGTGCCAGCAGTTTACCGAGTCATGAGCAGTTCTTC. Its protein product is CASSLPSHEQFF.

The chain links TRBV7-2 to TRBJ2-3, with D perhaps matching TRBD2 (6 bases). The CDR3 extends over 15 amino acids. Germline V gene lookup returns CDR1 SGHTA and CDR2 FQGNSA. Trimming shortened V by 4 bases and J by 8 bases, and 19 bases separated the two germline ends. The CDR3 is CASSSTMGGEGTQYF. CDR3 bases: TGTGCCAGCAGCTCGACCATGGGGGGAGAGGGTACGCAGTATTTT.

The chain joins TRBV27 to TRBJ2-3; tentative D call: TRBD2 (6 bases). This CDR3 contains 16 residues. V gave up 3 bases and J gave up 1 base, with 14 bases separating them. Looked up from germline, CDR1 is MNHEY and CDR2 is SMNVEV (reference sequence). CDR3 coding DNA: TGTGCCAGCAGTTTTGGAGGGGCGCGGGGCACAGATACGCAGTATTTT. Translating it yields CASSFGGARGTDTQYF.

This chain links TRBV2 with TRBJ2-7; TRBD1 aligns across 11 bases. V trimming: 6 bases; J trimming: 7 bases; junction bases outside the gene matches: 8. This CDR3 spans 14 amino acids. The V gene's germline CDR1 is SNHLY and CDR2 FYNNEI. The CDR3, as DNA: TGTGCCAGCAGACCGGGACAGGGGGACGGAGAGCAGTACTTC. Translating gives CASRPGQGDGEQYF. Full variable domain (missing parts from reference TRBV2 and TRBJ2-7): EPEVTQTPSHQVTQMGQEVILRCVPISNHLYFYWYRQILGQKVEFLVSFYNNEISEKSEIFDDQFSVERPDGSNFTLKIRSTKLEDSAMYFCASRPGQGDGEQYFGPGTRLTVT.

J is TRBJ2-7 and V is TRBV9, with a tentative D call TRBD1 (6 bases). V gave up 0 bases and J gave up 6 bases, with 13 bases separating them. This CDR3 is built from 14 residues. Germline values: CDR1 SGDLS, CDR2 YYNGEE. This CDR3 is CASSVESGAGEQYF. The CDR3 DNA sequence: TGTGCCAGCAGCGTAGAATCAGGGGCCGGCGAGCAGTACTTC.

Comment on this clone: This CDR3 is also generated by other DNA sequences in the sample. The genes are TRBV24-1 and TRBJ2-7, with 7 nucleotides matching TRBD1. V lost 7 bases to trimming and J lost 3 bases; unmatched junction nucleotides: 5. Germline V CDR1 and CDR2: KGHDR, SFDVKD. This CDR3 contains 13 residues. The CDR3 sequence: CATSGDRVYEQYF. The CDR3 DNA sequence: TGTGCCACCAGCGGGGACAGAGTCTACGAGCAGTACTTC.